A selection of T cell receptor beta chains follows, all from one sample in a study of blood T cells in healthy people across ages. Via MiXCR, TCRdb re-called the 5' RACE reads, giving one row per CDR3 protein. The sample holds 790,000 or so distinct CDR3 sequences, roughly 50% seen once. Input material: blood. Receptor source: a man between 35 and 55 years old in good health. Both conserved end residues are part of each CDR3. The order of the fields is D gene, J gene, clone size, V gene, CDR3 protein, CDR3 DNA. D genes are given only for firm matches. Part of the rows lack a size; the others show once, few, many or a class for expanded clones.

- | TRBJ1-5 | few | TRBV24-1 | CATSSFETQPQHF | TGTGCCACCAGTTCCTTTGAGACTCAGCCCCAGCATTTT
TRBD2 | TRBJ2-3 | - | TRBV29-1 | CSAQNPGLVGTDTQYF | TGCAGCGCCCAGAATCCCGGACTAGTGGGCACAGATACGCAGTATTTT
TRBD2 | TRBJ2-3 | - | TRBV7-3 | CASSLRTSSTDTQYF | TGTGCCAGCAGCTTGCGGACTAGTAGCACAGATACGCAGTATTTT
- | TRBJ1-2 | - | TRBV6-6 | CASSINRAANYGYTF | TGTGCCAGCAGCATAAACCGGGCCGCAAACTATGGCTACACCTTC
- | TRBJ2-7 | - | TRBV29-1 | CSAGAEGEQYF | TGCAGCGCTGGAGCGGAGGGCGAGCAGTACTTC
- | TRBJ2-3 | - | TRBV5-1 | CASSPRVELTDTQYF | TGCGCCAGCAGCCCACGGGTGGAGCTCACAGATACGCAGTATTTT
TRBD1 | TRBJ1-5 | - | TRBV7-9 | CASSRDRGVYSNQPQHF | TGTGCCAGCAGCCGGGACAGGGGGGTTTATAGCAATCAGCCCCAGCATTTT
- | TRBJ2-6 | - | TRBV4-3 | CASSQEHRTGPGANVLTF | TGCGCCAGCAGCCAAGAACACAGGACGGGACCTGGGGCCAACGTCCTGACTTTC
- | TRBJ2-3 | few | TRBV5-6 | CASSPPWGSTDTQYF | TGTGCCAGCAGCCCCCCGTGGGGGTCCACAGATACGCAGTATTTT
- | TRBJ2-1 | few | TRBV20-1 | CSASPLANEQFF | TGCAGTGCTAGCCCCCTGGCTAATGAGCAGTTCTTC
TRBD1 | TRBJ2-7 | - | TRBV9 | CASSFKGDSPYEQYF | TGTGCCAGCAGCTTTAAGGGGGACAGTCCCTACGAGCAGTACTTC
TRBD2 | TRBJ2-5 | - | TRBV6-6 | CASSYLPAGQETQYF | TGTGCCAGCAGTTACCTCCCAGCGGGACAAGAGACCCAGTACTTC
TRBD2 | TRBJ2-1 | - | TRBV7-3 | CASSPNGLAGGGEQFF | TGTGCCAGCAGCCCTAACGGACTAGCGGGAGGGGGTGAGCAGTTCTTC
TRBD2 | TRBJ2-3 | many | TRBV20-1 | CSARVLADRGDTQYF | TGCAGTGCTAGAGTACTAGCGGATAGGGGAGATACGCAGTATTTT
- | TRBJ1-2 | - | TRBV6-1 | CASSDGQGLYGYTF | TGTGCCAGCAGTGATGGGCAGGGCCTCTATGGCTACACCTTC
- | TRBJ1-2 | - | TRBV27 | CASSATGTAGYGYTF | TGTGCCAGCAGTGCCACCGGGACGGCGGGCTATGGCTACACCTTC
TRBD1 | TRBJ1-1 | - | TRBV4-1 | CASSQAIGQGARAFF | TGCGCCAGCAGCCAAGCCATCGGACAGGGGGCGAGGGCTTTCTTT
- | TRBJ1-2 | - | TRBV7-9 | CASSLERDYGYTF | TGTGCCAGCAGCTTGGAGAGAGACTATGGCTACACCTTC
TRBD1 | TRBJ1-6 | - | TRBV5-6 | CASSPGTGNNSPLHF | TGTGCCAGCAGCCCTGGGACAGGGAACAATTCACCCCTCCACTTT
- | TRBJ2-1 | - | TRBV10-3 | CAISSNPGKEQFF | TGTGCCATCAGTTCAAATCCCGGTAAGGAGCAGTTCTTC
- | TRBJ2-6 | - | TRBV12-3/TRBV12-4 | CASSPVAPGANVLTF | TGTGCCAGCAGTCCTGTGGCCCCTGGGGCCAACGTCCTGACTTTC
- | TRBJ1-4 | - | TRBV7-9 | CASSFGDWDEKLFF | TGTGCCAGCAGCTTTGGCGACTGGGATGAAAAACTGTTTTTT
- | TRBJ1-5 | many | TRBV5-6 | CASQMSPQHF | TGTGCCAGCCAAATGTCGCCCCAGCATTTT
- | TRBJ2-7 | - | TRBV28 | CATTPLRGSYNEQYF | TGTGCCACCACGCCGCTCAGGGGCTCCTACAATGAGCAGTACTTC
- | TRBJ2-1 | - | TRBV10-3 | CAISDTGEQFF | TGTGCCATCAGTGATACTGGTGAGCAGTTCTTC
- | TRBJ1-1 | - | TRBV28 | CASSFLGGLVNTEAFF | TGTGCCAGCAGTTTCCTGGGAGGGCTCGTGAACACTGAAGCTTTCTTT
- | TRBJ2-3 | - | TRBV12-5 | CASGLTAGGDTQYF | TGTGCTAGTGGTTTGACAGCGGGTGGTGATACGCAGTATTTT
TRBD2 | TRBJ2-5 | few | TRBV10-3 | CAISESTIAGGEETQYF | TGTGCCATCAGTGAGTCGACTATAGCGGGGGGAGAAGAGACCCAGTACTTC
- | TRBJ2-1 | - | TRBV4-3 | CASSTRQEFYHEQFF | TGCGCCAGCAGCACACGACAGGAATTCTACCATGAGCAGTTCTTC
- | TRBJ2-5 | few | TRBV12-3/TRBV12-4 | CASSSFLETQYF | TGTGCCAGCAGTTCGTTTCTGGAGACCCAGTACTTC
TRBD2 | TRBJ2-7 | - | TRBV4-3 | CASSDGLASTYEQYF | TGCGCCAGCAGCGACGGACTAGCGTCGACCTACGAGCAGTACTTC
- | TRBJ1-2 | - | TRBV20-1 | CSARDKDRFKLTSNYGYTF | TGCAGTGCTAGAGATAAAGACAGGTTCAAGCTAACATCTAACTATGGCTACACCTTC
TRBD1 | TRBJ1-6 | few | TRBV20-1 | CSASRQGDYNSPLHF | TGCAGTGCTAGCCGACAGGGCGATTATAATTCACCCCTCCACTTT
- | TRBJ2-2 | many | TRBV5-6 | CASSLVDRPTGELFF | TGTGCCAGCAGCTTGGTGGACAGACCCACCGGGGAGCTGTTTTTT
- | TRBJ2-3 | - | TRBV9 | CASSVEVSGFYTDTQYF | TGTGCCAGCAGCGTAGAGGTCAGCGGGTTTTACACAGATACGCAGTATTTT
TRBD1 | TRBJ2-2 | many | TRBV11-2 | CASSIRTGFTDGGELFF | TGTGCCAGCAGCATTAGGACAGGGTTCACCGACGGCGGGGAGCTGTTTTTT
TRBD2 | TRBJ2-2 | - | TRBV20-1 | CSAARTGGGTGELFF | TGCAGTGCGGCTCGGACCGGCGGGGGAACCGGGGAGCTGTTTTTT